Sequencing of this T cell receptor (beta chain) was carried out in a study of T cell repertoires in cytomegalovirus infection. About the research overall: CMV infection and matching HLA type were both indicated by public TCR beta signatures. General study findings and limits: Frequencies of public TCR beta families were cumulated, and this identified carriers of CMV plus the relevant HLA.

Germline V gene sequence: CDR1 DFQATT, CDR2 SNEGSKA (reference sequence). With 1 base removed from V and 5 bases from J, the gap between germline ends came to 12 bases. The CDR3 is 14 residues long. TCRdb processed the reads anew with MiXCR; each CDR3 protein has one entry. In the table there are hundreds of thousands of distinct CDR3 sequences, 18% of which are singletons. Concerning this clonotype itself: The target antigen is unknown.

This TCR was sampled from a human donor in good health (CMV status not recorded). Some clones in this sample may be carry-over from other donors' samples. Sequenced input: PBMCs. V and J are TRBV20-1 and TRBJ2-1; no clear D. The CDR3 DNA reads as TGCAGTGCTAGAGCCTCTGACCGGGACAATGAGCAGTTCTTC. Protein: CSARASDRDNEQFF.